This TCR beta chain derives from a study of cytomegalovirus exposure and HLA in healthy donors. 13 Jbeta primers and 60 Vbeta primers were used for the PCR. Clones were sequenced by immunoSEQ multiplex PCR, and TCRdb holds only the in-frame ones, with some missing. Of 100,000 to 150,000 clones listed, around 86% were seen once; the top ten hold about 0.63%. Those who donated were healthy bone marrow donors. The CDR3 is made up of 13 amino acids. Deletions cut 7 bases from V and 6 bases from J, with 19 bases between. Germline V gene lookup returns CDR1 SQVTM and CDR2 ANQGSEA. Note on this clone: What it recognizes is unknown.

Overall study findings and caveats: The study labeled 150 to 200 TCR beta chains cytomegalovirus-associated. The authors assumed roughly uniform sequencing depth across donors for presence/absence analyses. Reportedly, cytomegalovirus status was diagnosed with high sensitivity and specificity.

This clonotype was obtained from a man younger than 35 in good health and CMV-seronegative. Material for sequencing was PBMCs. The chain joins TRBV29-1 to TRBJ2-7; maybe TRBD1 (5 bases). DNA for the CDR3: TGCAGCGCTAAACCAGGGTTCCAATCCGAGCAGTACTTC. This translates into CSAKPGFQSEQYF.